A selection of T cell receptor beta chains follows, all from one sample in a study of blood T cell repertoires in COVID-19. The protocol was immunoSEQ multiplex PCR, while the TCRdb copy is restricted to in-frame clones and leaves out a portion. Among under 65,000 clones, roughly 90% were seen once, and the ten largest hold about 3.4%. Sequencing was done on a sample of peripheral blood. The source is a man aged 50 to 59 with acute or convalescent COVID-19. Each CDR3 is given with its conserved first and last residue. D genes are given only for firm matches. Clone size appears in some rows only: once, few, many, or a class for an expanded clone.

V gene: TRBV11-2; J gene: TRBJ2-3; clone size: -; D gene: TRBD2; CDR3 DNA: TGTGCCAGCAGCAGGGGACTAGCGGCAGATACGCAGTATTTT; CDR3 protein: CASSRGLAADTQYF
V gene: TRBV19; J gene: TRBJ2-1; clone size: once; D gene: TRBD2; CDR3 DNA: TGTGCCAGTAGTATCGGACTAGCGGGGCACAATGAGCAGTTCTTC; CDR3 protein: CASSIGLAGHNEQFF
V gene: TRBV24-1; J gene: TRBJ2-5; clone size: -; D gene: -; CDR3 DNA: TGTGCCACCAGTCCAGCCAGGGGTGGAGAGACCCAGTACTTC; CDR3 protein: CATSPARGGETQYF
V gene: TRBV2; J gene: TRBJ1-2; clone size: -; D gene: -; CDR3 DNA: TGTGCCAGCAGTGACAGTTATGGCTACACCTTC; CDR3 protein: CASSDSYGYTF
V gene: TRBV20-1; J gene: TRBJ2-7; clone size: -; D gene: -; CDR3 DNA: TGCAGTGCCCCCGGGGTTGGCGAGCAGTACTTC; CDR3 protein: CSAPGVGEQYF
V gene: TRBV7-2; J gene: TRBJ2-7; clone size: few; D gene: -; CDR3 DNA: TGTGCCAGCAGCCGGACAGCGGCCCCCTACGAGCAGTACTTC; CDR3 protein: CASSRTAAPYEQYF
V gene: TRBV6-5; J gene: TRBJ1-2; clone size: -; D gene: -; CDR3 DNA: TGTGCCAGCAGTTGGACTGGAGCTTCCTATGGCTACACCTTC; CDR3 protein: CASSWTGASYGYTF
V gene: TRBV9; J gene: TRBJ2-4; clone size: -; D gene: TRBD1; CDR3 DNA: TGTGCCAGCAGCACCACCCCCGGGACAGGGTTGAACATTCAGTACTTC; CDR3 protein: CASSTTPGTGLNIQYF
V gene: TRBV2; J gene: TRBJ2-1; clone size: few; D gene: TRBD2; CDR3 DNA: TGTGCCAGCAGCGTCGGGACTAGCAGGGTCAATGAGCAGTTCTTC; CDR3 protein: CASSVGTSRVNEQFF
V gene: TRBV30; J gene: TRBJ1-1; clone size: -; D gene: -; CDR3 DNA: TGTGCCTGTCAGTCGGGGGGCCCTAACACTGAAGCTTTCTTT; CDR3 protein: CACQSGGPNTEAFF
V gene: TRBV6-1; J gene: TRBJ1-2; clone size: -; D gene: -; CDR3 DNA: TGTGCCAGCAGTGACCCTGGGAGAAATGGCTACACCTTC; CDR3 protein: CASSDPGRNGYTF
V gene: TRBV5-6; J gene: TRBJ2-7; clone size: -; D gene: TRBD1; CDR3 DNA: TGTGCCAGCAGCCCAGACAGGGGGCGTTTCTACGAGCAGTACTTC; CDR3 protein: CASSPDRGRFYEQYF
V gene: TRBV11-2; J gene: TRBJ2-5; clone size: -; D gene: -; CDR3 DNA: TGTGCCAGCAGTAATAGCGGACGGGAGACCCAGTACTTC; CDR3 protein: CASSNSGRETQYF
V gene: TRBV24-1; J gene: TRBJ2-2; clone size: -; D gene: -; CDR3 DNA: TGTGCCACCAGTCCTCCCTCCCTCGGGGAGCTGTTTTTT; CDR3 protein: CATSPPSLGELFF
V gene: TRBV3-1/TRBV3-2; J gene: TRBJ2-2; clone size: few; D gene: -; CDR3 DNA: TGTGCCAGCAGCCAAGCGGGGGAGCTGTTTTTT; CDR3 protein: CASSQAGELFF
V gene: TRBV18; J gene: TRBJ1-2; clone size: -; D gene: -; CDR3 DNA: TGTGCCAGCTCACCTGACATTAATAACTATGGCTACACCTTC; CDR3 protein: CASSPDINNYGYTF
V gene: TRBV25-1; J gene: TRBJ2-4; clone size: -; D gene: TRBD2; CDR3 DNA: TGTGCCAGCAGTGATAGCGGGGGGGCCAGAAACATTCAGTACTTC; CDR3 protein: CASSDSGGARNIQYF
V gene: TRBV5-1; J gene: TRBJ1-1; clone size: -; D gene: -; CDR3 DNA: TGCGCCAGCAGCTTGGGGCAGATATACACTGAAGCTTTCTTT; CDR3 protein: CASSLGQIYTEAFF
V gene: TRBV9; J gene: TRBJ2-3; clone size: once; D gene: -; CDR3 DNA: TGTGCCAGCAGCGGCCGGGGTCGGACAGATACGCAGTATTTT; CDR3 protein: CASSGRGRTDTQYF
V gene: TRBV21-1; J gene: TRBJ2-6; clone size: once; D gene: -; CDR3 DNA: TGTGCCAGCAGCAAAGGACACCACTCTGGGGCCAACGTCCTGACTTTC; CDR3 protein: CASSKGHHSGANVLTF
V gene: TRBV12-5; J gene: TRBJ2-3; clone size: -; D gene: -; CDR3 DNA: TGTGCTAGTGGTTTGGACGACCGGGGGCAGTATTTT; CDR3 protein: CASGLDDRGQYF
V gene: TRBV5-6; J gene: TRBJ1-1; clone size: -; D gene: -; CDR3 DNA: TGTGCCAGCAGCCCCCCGCTCCTCACTGGCGGAGCTTTCTTT; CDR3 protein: CASSPPLLTGGAFF
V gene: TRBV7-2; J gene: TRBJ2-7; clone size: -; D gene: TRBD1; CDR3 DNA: TGTGCCAGCAGCTCCAGACAGGGAAGTAGTCGAGAGCAGTACTTC; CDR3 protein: CASSSRQGSSREQYF
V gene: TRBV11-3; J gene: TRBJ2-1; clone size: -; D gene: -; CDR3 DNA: TGTGCCAGCAGCTTAAGTGGGGCAGGAGAGCAGTTCTTC; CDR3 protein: CASSLSGAGEQFF
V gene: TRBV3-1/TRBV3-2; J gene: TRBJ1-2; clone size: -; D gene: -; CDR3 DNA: TGTGCCAGCAGCCAACGGACAGAGGCGAGGGCAGATGGCTACACCTTC; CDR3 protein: CASSQRTEARADGYTF
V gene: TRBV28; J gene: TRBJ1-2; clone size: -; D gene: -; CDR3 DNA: TGTGCCAGCAGTTTATTTGTCACCCTCAGTAAGGGCTACACCTTC; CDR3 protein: CASSLFVTLSKGYTF
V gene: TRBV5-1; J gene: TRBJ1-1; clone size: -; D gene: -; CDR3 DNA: TGCGCCAGCAGCTTTGAATCTAGGGGTAATGAAGCTTTCTTT; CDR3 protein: CASSFESRGNEAFF
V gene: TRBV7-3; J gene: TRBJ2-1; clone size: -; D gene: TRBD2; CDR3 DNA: TGTGCCAGCAGCTTACAAGGGTCTGGCGGGGGTTCCTACAATGAGCAGTTCTTC; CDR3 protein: CASSLQGSGGGSYNEQFF
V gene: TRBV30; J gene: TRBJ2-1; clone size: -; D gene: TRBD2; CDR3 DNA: TGTGCCTGGAGGGCTCGGGGCGGGGGATACAATGAGCAGTTCTTC; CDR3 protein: CAWRARGGGYNEQFF
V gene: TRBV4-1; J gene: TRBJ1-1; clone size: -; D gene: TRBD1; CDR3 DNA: TGCGCCAGCAAACTCTTAGGGACAGGAGGGTTGGCGACTGAAGCTTTCTTT; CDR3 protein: CASKLLGTGGLATEAFF
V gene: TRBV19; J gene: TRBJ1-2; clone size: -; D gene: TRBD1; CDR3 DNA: TGTGCCAGTAGCGCCCTAGACAGGGGTAGCTATGGCTACACCTTC; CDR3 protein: CASSALDRGSYGYTF
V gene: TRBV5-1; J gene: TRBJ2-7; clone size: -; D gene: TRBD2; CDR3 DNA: TGCGCCAGCAGTACCACGGGAGGGTCCTACGAGCAGTACTTC; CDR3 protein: CASSTTGGSYEQYF
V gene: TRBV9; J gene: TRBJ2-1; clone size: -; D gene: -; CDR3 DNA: TGTGCCAGCAGCGAGACTGGTACCTCCTACAATGAGCAGTTCTTC; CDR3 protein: CASSETGTSYNEQFF
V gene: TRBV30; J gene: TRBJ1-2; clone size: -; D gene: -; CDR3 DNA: TGTGCCTGGAATCAGGTGCAAGCCCCCTACACCTTC; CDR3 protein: CAWNQVQAPYTF
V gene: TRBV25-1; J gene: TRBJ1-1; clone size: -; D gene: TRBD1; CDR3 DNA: TGTGCCAGCAGTGAACCCGGGACAGCGAACACTGAAGCTTTCTTT; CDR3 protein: CASSEPGTANTEAFF
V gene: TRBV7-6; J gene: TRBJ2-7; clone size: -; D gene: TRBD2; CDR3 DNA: TGTGCCAGCAGCTTCGGGACTAGCGAATACTACGAGCAGTACTTC; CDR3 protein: CASSFGTSEYYEQYF
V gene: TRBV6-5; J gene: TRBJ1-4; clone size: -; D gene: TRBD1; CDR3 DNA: TGTGCCAGCAGTCTAGGGGGCCCTAATGAAAAACTGTTTTTT; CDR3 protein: CASSLGGPNEKLFF
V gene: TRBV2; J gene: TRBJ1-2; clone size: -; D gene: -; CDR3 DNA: TGTGCCAGCAGTGCATCCAGTGGCTACACCTTC; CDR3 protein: CASSASSGYTF
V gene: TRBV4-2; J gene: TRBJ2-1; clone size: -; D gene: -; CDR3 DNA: TGTGCCAGCACCCCCCTAGAGGAGCAGTTCTTC; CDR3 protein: CASTPLEEQFF
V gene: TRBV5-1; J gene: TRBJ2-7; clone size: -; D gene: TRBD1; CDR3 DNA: TGCGCCAGCAGCCCTACGGACAGGAGCTCCTACGAGCAGTACTTC; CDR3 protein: CASSPTDRSSYEQYF